A selection of T cell receptor beta chains follows, all from one sample in a study of shared clonotypes between healthy human individuals. TCRdb's table, derived via immunoSEQ multiplex PCR, lists solely in-frame clones and lacks some. The sample lists around 500,000 clones; over 60% were seen once. Sequenced material: PBMCs. These receptors were taken from a woman aged 40 to 50 in good health. Some clones in this sample may be carry-over from other donors' samples. Each CDR3 is given with its conserved first and last residue. The order of the fields is V gene, clone size, CDR3 length, D gene, J gene, CDR3 protein, CDR3 DNA. D genes are given only for firm matches. Not all rows give a size; the values are once, few, many and, for expanded clones, a class.

V gene: TRBV7-2
clone size: once
CDR3 length: 15
D gene: TRBD1
J gene: TRBJ2-5
CDR3 protein: CASSLAGTVQETQYF
CDR3 DNA: TGTGCCAGCAGCTTAGCGGGGACAGTCCAAGAGACCCAGTACTTC

V gene: TRBV28
clone size: .
CDR3 length: 19
D gene: TRBD2
J gene: TRBJ2-7
CDR3 protein: CASSFPGLAGRGRSGEQYF
CDR3 DNA: TGTGCCAGCAGTTTCCCGGGACTAGCGGGACGGGGACGCTCCGGCGAGCAGTACTTC

V gene: TRBV28
clone size: few
CDR3 length: 12
D gene: .
J gene: TRBJ1-1
CDR3 protein: CASSLNSAEAFF
CDR3 DNA: TGTGCCAGCAGTTTAAATTCGGCAGAAGCTTTCTTT

V gene: TRBV7-6
clone size: .
CDR3 length: 14
D gene: TRBD1
J gene: TRBJ1-1
CDR3 protein: CASSPRQGLTEAFF
CDR3 DNA: TGTGCCAGCAGCCCCCGACAGGGACTCACTGAAGCTTTCTTT

V gene: TRBV27
clone size: .
CDR3 length: 16
D gene: .
J gene: TRBJ1-5
CDR3 protein: CASSRLPRRGNQPQHF
CDR3 DNA: TGTGCCAGCAGTCGCCTACCCAGGCGAGGCAATCAGCCCCAACATTTT

V gene: TRBV18
clone size: .
CDR3 length: 15
D gene: TRBD2
J gene: TRBJ2-5
CDR3 protein: CASSPRGRLQETQYF
CDR3 DNA: TGTGCCAGCTCACCACGCGGGAGATTACAAGAGACCCAGTACTTC

V gene: TRBV6-6
clone size: .
CDR3 length: 12
D gene: .
J gene: TRBJ2-7
CDR3 protein: CASSPLANEQYF
CDR3 DNA: TGTGCCAGCAGCCCTCTGGCCAACGAGCAGTACTTC

V gene: TRBV7-8
clone size: .
CDR3 length: 12
D gene: .
J gene: TRBJ2-7
CDR3 protein: CASSPQSYEQYF
CDR3 DNA: TGTGCCAGCAGCCCCCAGAGCTACGAGCAGTACTTC

V gene: TRBV6-6
clone size: .
CDR3 length: 14
D gene: TRBD1
J gene: TRBJ2-1
CDR3 protein: CASSTGGSYNEQFF
CDR3 DNA: TGTGCCAGTAGTACAGGGGGCTCCTACAATGAGCAGTTCTTC

V gene: TRBV7-2
clone size: .
CDR3 length: 13
D gene: .
J gene: TRBJ2-7
CDR3 protein: CASSGAASYEQYF
CDR3 DNA: TGTGCCAGCAGCGGAGCGGCCTCCTACGAGCAGTACTTC

V gene: TRBV11-2
clone size: .
CDR3 length: 13
D gene: .
J gene: TRBJ2-4
CDR3 protein: CASSQRVKNIQYF
CDR3 DNA: TGTGCCAGCAGCCAACGGGTCAAAAACATTCAGTACTTC

V gene: TRBV15
clone size: .
CDR3 length: 13
D gene: .
J gene: TRBJ2-3
CDR3 protein: CATSRDRADTQYF
CDR3 DNA: TGTGCCACCAGCAGAGATCGGGCAGATACGCAGTATTTT

V gene: TRBV5-1
clone size: .
CDR3 length: 13
D gene: .
J gene: TRBJ1-1
CDR3 protein: CASSFPGRNEAFF
CDR3 DNA: TGCGCCAGCAGCTTCCCGGGGAGGAATGAAGCTTTCTTT

V gene: TRBV11-2
clone size: .
CDR3 length: 16
D gene: .
J gene: TRBJ2-1
CDR3 protein: CASTAFGSVSYNEQFF
CDR3 DNA: TGTGCCAGCACCGCGTTCGGGAGCGTTTCCTACAATGAGCAGTTCTTC

V gene: TRBV6-5
clone size: .
CDR3 length: 15
D gene: TRBD1
J gene: TRBJ2-2
CDR3 protein: CASSWGQGSFGELFF
CDR3 DNA: TGTGCCAGCAGTTGGGGACAGGGGAGCTTCGGGGAGCTGTTTTTT

V gene: TRBV7-3
clone size: .
CDR3 length: 13
D gene: .
J gene: TRBJ2-1
CDR3 protein: CASSLDVSNEQFF
CDR3 DNA: TGTGCCAGCAGCTTAGATGTGTCCAATGAGCAGTTCTTC

V gene: TRBV4-3
clone size: .
CDR3 length: 15
D gene: .
J gene: TRBJ1-2
CDR3 protein: CASGDRVEDTYGYTF
CDR3 DNA: TGCGCCAGCGGTGACCGGGTCGAGGACACCTATGGCTACACCTTC

V gene: TRBV6-4
clone size: .
CDR3 length: 15
D gene: TRBD2
J gene: TRBJ2-3
CDR3 protein: CASSPRAGEPDTQYF
CDR3 DNA: TGTGCCAGCTCCCCTAGAGCGGGAGAACCAGATACGCAGTATTTT

V gene: TRBV6-4
clone size: .
CDR3 length: 14
D gene: TRBD1
J gene: TRBJ1-1
CDR3 protein: CASSPTGENTEAFF
CDR3 DNA: TGTGCCAGCAGCCCGACAGGGGAGAACACTGAAGCTTTCTTT

V gene: TRBV5-1
clone size: .
CDR3 length: 15
D gene: .
J gene: TRBJ2-3
CDR3 protein: CASSLVPESTDTQYF
CDR3 DNA: TGCGCCAGCAGCTTGGTCCCTGAGAGCACAGATACGCAGTATTTT

V gene: TRBV11-2
clone size: .
CDR3 length: 17
D gene: .
J gene: TRBJ2-1
CDR3 protein: CASSRVPRGRRYNEQFF
CDR3 DNA: TGTGCCAGCAGCCGGGTGCCGAGGGGCCGACGATACAATGAGCAGTTCTTC

V gene: TRBV7-9
clone size: .
CDR3 length: 16
D gene: .
J gene: TRBJ2-3
CDR3 protein: CASSLPTAIPTDTQYF
CDR3 DNA: TGTGCCAGCAGCTTGCCTACAGCGATTCCTACAGATACGCAGTATTTT

V gene: TRBV28
clone size: once
CDR3 length: 14
D gene: .
J gene: TRBJ1-1
CDR3 protein: CASSFPGRNTEAFF
CDR3 DNA: TGTGCCAGCAGTTTTCCAGGGCGGAACACTGAAGCTTTCTTT

V gene: TRBV7-6
clone size: .
CDR3 length: 15
D gene: .
J gene: TRBJ1-3
CDR3 protein: CASSLGRALENTIYF
CDR3 DNA: TGTGCCAGCAGCTTAGGAAGGGCTTTGGAAAACACCATATATTTT

V gene: TRBV7-6
clone size: .
CDR3 length: 15
D gene: .
J gene: TRBJ2-1
CDR3 protein: CASSLLEGTYNEQFF
CDR3 DNA: TGTGCCAGCAGCCTACTAGAGGGGACCTACAATGAGCAGTTCTTC

V gene: TRBV5-1
clone size: once
CDR3 length: 15
D gene: TRBD2
J gene: TRBJ2-1
CDR3 protein: CASSLGSGRPNEQFF
CDR3 DNA: TGCGCCAGCAGCTTGGGAAGCGGGAGGCCCAATGAGCAGTTCTTC

V gene: TRBV28
clone size: .
CDR3 length: 14
D gene: .
J gene: TRBJ1-6
CDR3 protein: CASSPTNYNSPLHF
CDR3 DNA: TGTGCCAGCAGTCCTACGAATTATAATTCACCCCTCCACTTT

V gene: TRBV28
clone size: .
CDR3 length: 13
D gene: .
J gene: TRBJ1-2
CDR3 protein: CASSASISYGYTF
CDR3 DNA: TGTGCCAGCAGCGCTAGCATTTCCTATGGCTACACCTTC

V gene: TRBV7-2
clone size: .
CDR3 length: 14
D gene: .
J gene: TRBJ2-1
CDR3 protein: CASSLVDRSSGQFF
CDR3 DNA: TGTGCCAGCAGCTTAGTAGACAGGTCCTCGGGACAGTTCTTC

V gene: TRBV4-3
clone size: .
CDR3 length: 13
D gene: .
J gene: TRBJ2-7
CDR3 protein: CASSQDLEDEQYF
CDR3 DNA: TGCGCCAGCAGCCAAGATCTAGAGGACGAGCAGTACTTC

V gene: TRBV10-1
clone size: .
CDR3 length: 14
D gene: .
J gene: TRBJ2-5
CDR3 protein: CASTRSQGRETQYF
CDR3 DNA: TGCGCCAGCACCCGGAGTCAGGGGAGAGAGACCCAGTACTTC

V gene: TRBV7-3
clone size: few
CDR3 length: 12
D gene: TRBD2
J gene: TRBJ2-3
CDR3 protein: CASSPTGGEQYF
CDR3 DNA: TGTGCCAGCAGTCCTACGGGAGGGGAGCAGTATTTT

V gene: TRBV7-2
clone size: .
CDR3 length: 14
D gene: .
J gene: TRBJ1-3
CDR3 protein: CASSLGLGGNTIYF
CDR3 DNA: TGTGCCAGCAGCTTAGGTCTAGGAGGAAACACCATATATTTT

V gene: TRBV7-7
clone size: .
CDR3 length: 15
D gene: .
J gene: TRBJ2-5
CDR3 protein: CASSLGVGGAETQYF
CDR3 DNA: TGTGCTAGCAGCTTGGGGGTAGGGGGGGCGGAGACCCAGTACTTC

V gene: TRBV6-5
clone size: once
CDR3 length: 15
D gene: TRBD1
J gene: TRBJ1-4
CDR3 protein: CASSYSQGAVEKLFF
CDR3 DNA: TGTGCCAGCAGTTACTCACAGGGGGCAGTTGAAAAACTGTTTTTT

V gene: TRBV14
clone size: few
CDR3 length: 14
D gene: .
J gene: TRBJ2-7
CDR3 protein: CASSRRPGYHEQYF
CDR3 DNA: TGTGCCAGCAGCCGCCGGCCAGGGTACCACGAGCAGTACTTC

V gene: TRBV7-2
clone size: .
CDR3 length: 15
D gene: TRBD1
J gene: TRBJ2-5
CDR3 protein: CASSRITGGQETQYF
CDR3 DNA: TGTGCCAGCAGTCGAATAACAGGGGGCCAAGAGACCCAGTACTTC

V gene: TRBV7-3
clone size: .
CDR3 length: 14
D gene: TRBD1
J gene: TRBJ1-2
CDR3 protein: CASSLNAGGYGYTF
CDR3 DNA: TGTGCCAGCAGCTTAAATGCAGGGGGCTATGGCTACACCTTC

V gene: TRBV29-1
clone size: .
CDR3 length: 11
D gene: .
J gene: TRBJ1-2
CDR3 protein: CSVTGTNYYTF
CDR3 DNA: TGCAGCGTGACAGGCACGAATTACTACACCTTC

V gene: TRBV5-1
clone size: few
CDR3 length: 14
D gene: .
J gene: TRBJ2-7
CDR3 protein: CASSPSGGSYEQYF
CDR3 DNA: TGCGCCAGCAGCCCCTCAGGGGGGTCCTACGAGCAGTACTTC

V gene: TRBV9
clone size: .
CDR3 length: 14
D gene: TRBD1
J gene: TRBJ2-7
CDR3 protein: CASSVQGQGYEQYF
CDR3 DNA: TGTGCCAGCAGCGTACAGGGACAGGGCTACGAGCAGTACTTC

V gene: TRBV5-1
clone size: .
CDR3 length: 17
D gene: TRBD2
J gene: TRBJ2-1
CDR3 protein: CASSSSTLAGGMNEQFF
CDR3 DNA: TGCGCCAGCAGCTCCTCTACGCTAGCGGGAGGCATGAATGAGCAGTTCTTC

V gene: TRBV5-4
clone size: .
CDR3 length: 15
D gene: TRBD2
J gene: TRBJ2-2
CDR3 protein: CASSLSGRGTGELFF
CDR3 DNA: TGTGCCAGCAGCCTAAGCGGGAGGGGCACCGGGGAGCTGTTTTTT

V gene: TRBV28
clone size: few
CDR3 length: 16
D gene: .
J gene: TRBJ1-6
CDR3 protein: CASSFPVTENNSPLHF
CDR3 DNA: TGTGCCAGCAGTTTTCCCGTCACAGAGAATAATTCACCCCTCCACTTT

V gene: TRBV18
clone size: .
CDR3 length: 15
D gene: .
J gene: TRBJ2-1
CDR3 protein: CASSPPPNSYNEQFF
CDR3 DNA: TGTGCCAGCTCACCACCACCAAACTCCTACAATGAGCAGTTCTTC

V gene: TRBV30
clone size: .
CDR3 length: 15
D gene: .
J gene: TRBJ2-7
CDR3 protein: CAWSGGQRPTYEQYF
CDR3 DNA: TGTGCCTGGAGTGGCGGACAACGGCCAACCTACGAGCAGTACTTC

V gene: TRBV29-1
clone size: .
CDR3 length: 13
D gene: .
J gene: TRBJ2-3
CDR3 protein: CSARGRVTGTQYF
CDR3 DNA: TGCAGCGCCCGGGGTCGGGTCACAGGTACGCAGTATTTT

V gene: TRBV7-2
clone size: .
CDR3 length: 12
D gene: .
J gene: TRBJ1-2
CDR3 protein: CASSLVGTGYTF
CDR3 DNA: TGTGCCAGCAGCTTAGTGGGAACTGGCTACACCTTC

V gene: TRBV18
clone size: few
CDR3 length: 14
D gene: .
J gene: TRBJ2-7
CDR3 protein: CASSPQGSSYEQYF
CDR3 DNA: TGTGCCAGCTCACCACAGGGTTCTAGCTACGAGCAGTACTTC

V gene: TRBV7-3
clone size: .
CDR3 length: 16
D gene: .
J gene: TRBJ2-7
CDR3 protein: CASSLIAKAENYEQYF
CDR3 DNA: TGTGCCAGCAGCTTAATAGCGAAAGCGGAAAACTACGAGCAGTACTTC